Listed below are T cell receptor beta chains from one sample, sequenced in a study of persistence of HIV-infected CD4 T cells. Their antigens remain unidentified. Clones were sequenced by immunoSEQ multiplex PCR, and TCRdb holds only the in-frame ones, with some missing. This sample yields some 45,000 clones, of which roughly nine tenths are seen a single time; about 0.46% belongs to the top ten. The input for sequencing was CD4+ T cells sorted from PBMCs after approximately 19-hour stimulation, taken from a patient who received antiretroviral therapy. Receptors originate from an adult woman with HIV who was CMV-seropositive. Each CDR3 is given with its conserved first and last residue. A D gene is named only where the DNA matches it firmly. Only part of the rows carry a size: once, few, many, or a class if the clone is expanded.

- | TRBJ1-1 | - | TRBV2 | TGTGCCAGCAGTGGGAACAGAGCCACTGAAGCTTTCTTT | CASSGNRATEAFF
few | TRBJ2-7 | - | TRBV2 | TGTGCCAGCTCTCCAGAGCAGGGAAACGAGCAGTACTTC | CASSPEQGNEQYF
- | TRBJ1-5 | TRBD1 | TRBV4-2 | TGTGCCAGCAGCCATATTGGGACAGGGTCCGTTAGCAATCAGCCCCAGCATTTT | CASSHIGTGSVSNQPQHF
- | TRBJ2-7 | TRBD2 | TRBV27 | TGTGCCAGCAGCGGGGGGGACCCCCGCCGGGAGCAGTACTTC | CASSGGDPRREQYF
- | TRBJ2-2 | - | TRBV6-5 | TGTGCCAGCAATGTACAGGGTAGGGGGGAGCTGTTTTTT | CASNVQGRGELFF
- | TRBJ2-3 | - | TRBV5-1 | TGCGCCAGCAGCCCGGGGGACTCCACAGATACGCAGTATTTT | CASSPGDSTDTQYF
- | TRBJ1-5 | - | TRBV4-1 | TGCGCCAGCAGCCAGGAACAGGCTAGCAATCAGCCCCAGCATTTT | CASSQEQASNQPQHF
- | TRBJ1-6 | TRBD1 | TRBV13 | TGTGCCAGCAGCTTGGGGACAGTGAATTCACCCCTCCACTTT | CASSLGTVNSPLHF
- | TRBJ1-4 | - | TRBV2 | TGTGCCAGCAGTGACCGGACAACTAATGAAAAACTGTTTTTT | CASSDRTTNEKLFF
- | TRBJ1-5 | TRBD1 | TRBV18 | TGTGCCAGCTCTCTGGGGACAGGGGGAAATCAGCCCCAGCATTTT | CASSLGTGGNQPQHF
few | TRBJ2-5 | TRBD1 | TRBV6-5 | TGTGCCGTGAGACAGGGAATGGGGACCCAGTACTTC | CAVRQGMGTQYF
- | TRBJ2-2 | TRBD2 | TRBV2 | TGTGCCAGCACCAGGACTAGCGGGGGGATCAACACCGGGGAGCTGTTTTTT | CASTRTSGGINTGELFF
- | TRBJ1-2 | - | TRBV7-8 | TGTGCCAGCAGCTTAGTTCTCTCCGGGCCCTATGGCTACACCTTC | CASSLVLSGPYGYTF
- | TRBJ2-2 | - | TRBV18 | TGTGCCAGCTCACCAAACACGGGGGCCCTCGCCGGGGAGCTGTTTTTT | CASSPNTGALAGELFF
- | TRBJ1-1 | - | TRBV25-1 | TGTGCCAGCAGTGGAAAGGGTCCGAACACTGAAGCTTTCTTT | CASSGKGPNTEAFF
- | TRBJ1-3 | - | TRBV5-5 | TGTGCCAGCAGCTTGGAGGGAAACACCATATATTTT | CASSLEGNTIYF
- | TRBJ1-4 | - | TRBV15 | TGTGCCACCAGCAGAGATCCCAGGAGCAATGAAAAACTGTTTTTT | CATSRDPRSNEKLFF
- | TRBJ1-5 | - | TRBV19 | TGTGCCAGTAGTAAAATGGTCAATAGCAATCAGCCCCAGCATTTT | CASSKMVNSNQPQHF
- | TRBJ1-3 | TRBD1 | TRBV18 | TGTGCCAGCTCACCACCGAACCGGGACAGCCACAACTCTGGAAATACCATATATTTT | CASSPPNRDSHNSGNTIYF
- | TRBJ1-3 | - | TRBV6-5 | TGTGCCAGCAGTCCTGGCAAGGCTCGGGGAAACACCATATATTTT | CASSPGKARGNTIYF
- | TRBJ2-3 | TRBD1 | TRBV7-6 | TGTGCCAGCAGCTTAGGGGTCCTAGGACAGGGGCCAAGGGCGCAGTATTTT | CASSLGVLGQGPRAQYF
- | TRBJ2-1 | - | TRBV28 | TGTGCCAGTGAACAGCATACAGGGCCAAGGTACAATGAGCAGTTCTTC | CASEQHTGPRYNEQFF
- | TRBJ2-7 | - | TRBV18 | TGTGCCAGCTCTCGGACAGACGAGCAGTACTTC | CASSRTDEQYF
- | TRBJ1-2 | TRBD1 | TRBV4-1 | TGCGCCAGCAACCCGGGACAGGGGCACTATGGCTACACCTTC | CASNPGQGHYGYTF
- | TRBJ2-5 | - | TRBV28 | TGTGCCAGCAGTTATCGTGAGACCCAGTACTTC | CASSYRETQYF
once | TRBJ2-2 | - | TRBV9 | TGTGCCAGCAGGACGGGACGGAGGAACACCGGGGAGCTGTTTTTT | CASRTGRRNTGELFF
- | TRBJ2-2 | TRBD2 | TRBV5-1 | TGCGCCAGCAGAGGGGGACTAGCGGGGAGATACACCGGGGAGCTGTTTTTT | CASRGGLAGRYTGELFF
- | TRBJ2-7 | TRBD1 | TRBV3-1/TRBV3-2 | TGTGCCAGCAGCCCGCCGACAGGGATCGAGCAGTACTTC | CASSPPTGIEQYF
- | TRBJ2-1 | - | TRBV29-1 | TGCAGCGTTGTCCTTCCGGGACACCCCCGATACAATGAGCAGTTCTTC | CSVVLPGHPRYNEQFF
- | TRBJ2-2 | TRBD1 | TRBV5-1 | TGCGCCAGCAGCCCCACGAGACAGGGAGACACCGGGGAGCTGTTTTTT | CASSPTRQGDTGELFF
- | TRBJ1-2 | TRBD1 | TRBV6-6 | TGTGCCAGCAGTGCGGGACAGGGAAATTATGGCTACACCTTC | CASSAGQGNYGYTF
- | TRBJ2-2 | - | TRBV2 | TGTGCCAGCAGTCAACACCCAGCAGCGAACACCGGGGAGCTGTTTTTT | CASSQHPAANTGELFF
- | TRBJ1-2 | TRBD1 | TRBV30 | TGTGCCTGGAGTGTGGTGGCAGGGGGAGGCTACACCTTC | CAWSVVAGGGYTF
- | TRBJ1-5 | - | TRBV2 | TGTGCCAGCAGTTTTGGTCAGGCGTCCAATCAGCCCCAGCATTTT | CASSFGQASNQPQHF
- | TRBJ2-1 | - | TRBV18 | TGTGCCAGCTCACTCCGGGATGAGCAGTTCTTC | CASSLRDEQFF
- | TRBJ2-7 | - | TRBV23-1 | TGCGCCAGCAGTCGGAGGGGGAGACGCTACGAGCAGTACTTC | CASSRRGRRYEQYF
- | TRBJ1-1 | TRBD1 | TRBV6-6 | TGTGCCAGCAGTCCCCCAGGGACAGGGGCGGGGGCTGAAGCTTTCTTT | CASSPPGTGAGAEAFF
- | TRBJ1-2 | - | TRBV12-5 | TGTGCTAGTGGTTTGGTACACAGGGTTGGCTACACCTTC | CASGLVHRVGYTF
- | TRBJ1-3 | - | TRBV27 | TGTGCCAGCAGTTTAATGGCTGGAAACACCATATATTTT | CASSLMAGNTIYF
- | TRBJ1-4 | TRBD1 | TRBV5-1 | TGCGCCAGCAGTGGGACAGGGAATTTGGCTAATGAAAAACTGTTTTTT | CASSGTGNLANEKLFF
- | TRBJ2-3 | - | TRBV5-8 | TGTGCCAGCACACGGGGCGCCCGTACTACAGATACGCAGTATTTT | CASTRGARTTDTQYF
- | TRBJ2-1 | - | TRBV6-5 | TGTGCCAGCAGTTCTTCCGGGCTCTCCTACAATGAGCAGTTCTTC | CASSSSGLSYNEQFF
- | TRBJ2-3 | - | TRBV5-1 | TGCGCCAGCGGACTGGAGGGGACAGATACGCAGTATTTT | CASGLEGTDTQYF
- | TRBJ1-4 | TRBD1 | TRBV2 | TGTGCCAGCAACAGGGGCGGAGAAAAACTGTTTTTT | CASNRGGEKLFF
- | TRBJ2-7 | - | TRBV27 | TGTGCCAGCAGTTATACCGGGCCCTCCTACGAGCAGTACTTC | CASSYTGPSYEQYF
- | TRBJ2-2 | - | TRBV21-1 | TGTGCCAGCAGCAAAGGCTCTTGCGGGGGGGCGAACACCGGGGAGCTGTTTTTT | CASSKGSCGGANTGELFF
once | TRBJ2-1 | TRBD1 | TRBV3-1/TRBV3-2 | TGTGCCAGCAGCCAAGATAGACAGGGCCCCAGGGATGAGCAGTTCTTC | CASSQDRQGPRDEQFF
- | TRBJ1-1 | - | TRBV5-4 | TGTGCCAGCAGCCGAGGGGGGCCTAACACTGAAGCTTTCTTT | CASSRGGPNTEAFF
few | TRBJ1-4 | - | TRBV6-1 | TGTGCCAGCAGTGTCCGGGCCACTACAACTAATGAAAAACTGTTTTTT | CASSVRATTTNEKLFF
- | TRBJ1-6 | - | TRBV7-3 | TGTGCCAGCAGCTTAGGTGGGAATTCACCCCTCCACTTT | CASSLGGNSPLHF
- | TRBJ1-2 | - | TRBV30 | TGTGCCTGGAGTGTAGCGGGTTTTAATGGCTACACCTTC | CAWSVAGFNGYTF
once | TRBJ1-5 | - | TRBV3-1/TRBV3-2 | TGTGCCAGCAGCCAGGGGAGACAGCTCAATCAGCCCCAGCATTTT | CASSQGRQLNQPQHF
- | TRBJ1-1 | - | TRBV27 | TGTGCCAGCAGTTTGTCCTCCCTACGCCGACAGAACACTGAAGCTTTCTTT | CASSLSSLRRQNTEAFF
- | TRBJ2-1 | TRBD2 | TRBV13 | TGTGCCAGCAGCTCCCGTAGCGGGGGGTCATACAATGAGCAGTTCTTC | CASSSRSGGSYNEQFF